A single sample gave rise to the 25 T cell receptor beta chains below, sequenced in a study of metastatic and nonmetastatic thyroid tumors. TCRdb reanalyzed the PCR reads via MiXCR. Seen here are roughly 13,000 clones, 26% observed once, and the top ten hold approximately 18%. There were no patients who had received any treatment before thyroid surgery. The sequenced sample was tumor tissue. The receptors were gathered from a female donor with papillary thyroid cancer or a benign thyroid nodule (not recorded which). Some clones in this sample may be carry-over from other donors' samples.

The sample holds many counts of this clone. The chain has TRBV5-5 and TRBJ1-6, with D possibly TRBD1 on 5 matching bases. Germline assignment: CDR1 SGHKS and CDR2 YYEKEE (reference sequence). The CDR3 sequence is 14 residues long. V gave up 0 bases and J gave up 6 bases, with 7 bases separating them. The CDR3 loop is CASSLARVNSPLHF. The CDR3 nucleotides are TGTGCCAGCAGCTTGGCCAGGGTTAATTCACCCCTCCACTTT.

Ten or more counts support this clone. J is TRBJ2-3 and V is TRBV29-1; possibly TRBD2 for D (5 bases). V lost 7 bases to trimming and J lost 9 bases, with 11 bases between them. Germline V gene sequence: CDR1 SQVTM, CDR2 ANQGSEA. This CDR3 comprises 10 residues. The CDR3 DNA follows: TGCAGCGCCGGGGTTATGACGCAGTATTTT. Translation: CSAGVMTQYF.

The table lists this clone with many counts. This rearrangement joins TRBV6-5 to TRBJ2-7; 7 nucleotides agree with TRBD1. The CDR3 contains 16 residues. Unmatched junction bases numbered 12, after V lost 7 bases and J lost 0 bases. Germline values: CDR1 MNHEY, CDR2 SVGAGI. CDR3 coding DNA: TGTGCCAGCACCCCCCCCCCCGGGACAGTCTCCTACGAGCAGTACTTC. It specifies CASTPPPGTVSYEQYF.

This clone was seen a handful of times. This chain links TRBV11-3 with TRBJ2-7; 9 bases line up with TRBD1. The CDR3 length is 14 residues. The germline V gene has CDR1 SGHNT and CDR2 YENEEA. Trimming took 5 bases from V and 3 from J; bases not matched to a gene: 5. CDR3 bases: TGTGCCAGCAGCCCCCGGGACAGGGACTACGAGCAGTACTTC. Amino acid sequence: CASSPRDRDYEQYF.

There are many counts of this clone. V usage is TRBV27 and J usage is TRBJ2-7, with D maybe TRBD2 (6 bases). The CDR3 spans 15 residues. V was pared by 2 bases and J by 4 bases, with 15 bases between. Germline V lookup: CDR1 MNHEY, CDR2 SMNVEV (reference sequence). In DNA, the CDR3 is TGTGCCAGCAGTTTAGGGGCTGGACTAACGTACGAGCAGTACTTC. Translation gives CASSLGAGLTYEQYF.

This clone was observed at least ten times. This sequence joins TRBV10-1 and TRBJ2-3; D is uncertain. The CDR3 extends over 13 amino acids. V lost 3 bases and J lost 2, with 6 bases in between. Germline CDR1 reads WNHNN; CDR2 reads SYGVQD (reference sequence). CDR3 nucleotides: TGCGCCAGCAGTGATCCTTCCACAGATACGCAGTATTTT. It translates to CASSDPSTDTQYF.

By frequency in the sample, this clone is medium-sized (0.01 to 0.1%). The chain joins TRBV15 to TRBJ1-4; D call uncertain. The germline V and J ends were trimmed by 0 bases and 2 bases, with 7 bases remaining between them. This CDR3 is 15 amino acids long. Germline V lookup: CDR1 LNHNV, CDR2 YYDKDF (reference sequence). The DNA of the CDR3 is TGTGCCACCAGCAGAGATACAGAGACTAATGAAAAACTGTTTTTT. Translation: CATSRDTETNEKLFF.

This sequence joins TRBV5-1 and TRBJ2-2; tentative D call: TRBD1 (5 bases). From germline, CDR1 is SGHRS and CDR2 YFSETQ. V was cut by 2 bases and J by 1 base, with 12 bases left in between. CDR3 length equals 16 residues. CDR3 nucleotide sequence: TGCGCCAGCAGCTTAGCACAGGTTGGGAACACCGGGGAGCTGTTTTTT. This codes for CASSLAQVGNTGELFF.

This clone is medium-sized. The chain uses TRBV2 and TRBJ1-2; D gene ambiguous. The CDR3 has 13 residues. CDR1 SNHLY and CDR2 FYNNEI come from the germline V gene. V dropped 2 bases and J dropped 5 bases, with 9 bases sitting between them. CDR3 coding DNA: TGTGCCAGCAGTGAACAGATAGGGTATGGCTACACCTTC. It specifies CASSEQIGYGYTF.

The chain carries TRBV12-3 or TRBV12-4 and TRBJ2-2, with D possibly TRBD2 on 6 matching bases. The CDR3 consists of 13 residues. Trimming removed 6 bases at V and 6 bases at J, with 11 bases between. CDR3 amino acids: CASRKGTPGELFF. CDR3 sequence (DNA): TGTGCCAGCAGAAAAGGGACTCCCGGGGAGCTGTTTTTT.

The sample holds a few counts of this clone. The genes are TRBV28 and TRBJ1-2, with 7 bases that match TRBD1. CDR1 is MDHEN, CDR2 SYDVKM, per germline. This CDR3 has 14 amino acids. V was clipped by 2 bases and J by 5 bases; unmatched bases: 5. CDR3 residues: CASSLGQAAYGYTF. The CDR3 region has the DNA TGTGCCAGCAGTTTAGGACAGGCGGCATATGGCTACACCTTC.

This clone was detected a few times. An end of the junction does not agree with germline; a read error may underlie this. The chain uses TRBV28 and TRBJ1-4; no clear D. Germline assignment: CDR1 MDHEN and CDR2 SYDVKM. The CDR3 covers 14 residues. The CDR3: CASNLHSPNEKLFF. In nucleotides, the CDR3 is TGTGCCAGCAATTTACACAGCCCCAATGAAAAACTGTTTTTT.

At least ten counts were recorded for this clone. At one end the junction does not follow the germline gene, possibly because of a read error. This chain joins TRBV7-2 and TRBJ2-1; a weak D match, TRBD1 (5 bases). CDR3 length equals 11 residues. Germline loops: CDR1 SGHTA, CDR2 FQGNSA. Written as DNA, the CDR3 is TGTGCCAGCAGCTTAGTCGGAGACAGTTCCTTC. This codes for CASSLVGDSSF.

Worth noting for this clone: A much larger clone lies one base from this, so it may be a read error. The chain joins TRBV3-1 to TRBJ2-3; D remains unclear. Germline V gene lookup returns CDR1 LGHDT and CDR2 YNNKEL (reference sequence). V was clipped by 4 bases and J by 2 bases, with 10 bases between them. This CDR3 region has 14 residues. CDR3: CASSRPIPTDTQYF. CDR3 coding DNA: TGTGCCAGCAGCCGCCCAATTCCCACAGATACGCAGTATTTT.

This clone was counted only a few times. This rearrangement joins TRBV14 to TRBJ1-4, with TRBD1 identical over 7 bases. Germline-derived CDR1 and CDR2 are SGHDN and FVKESK. Unmatched junction bases numbered 14, after V lost 4 bases and J lost 3 bases. The CDR3 length is 18 residues. CDR3 nucleotide sequence: TGTGCCAGCAGCCCAAACCCCCTTACAGGGGAGCCTAATGAAAAACTGTTTTTT. Its protein is CASSPNPLTGEPNEKLFF. Full variable domain (remainder filled in from reference TRBV14 and TRBJ1-4): EAGVTQFPSHSVIEKGQTVTLRCDPISGHDNLYWYRRVMGKEIKFLLHFVKESKQDESGMPNNRFLAERTGGTYSTLKVQPAELEDSGVYFCASSPNPLTGEPNEKLFFGSGTQLSVL.

This clone has ten or more counts. At one end, the junction sequence differs from germline, possibly due to a read error. The rearrangement links TRBV7-7 to TRBJ2-2; D is ambiguous. This CDR3 has 17 amino acids. Germline V gene sequence: CDR1 SSHAT, CDR2 FNYEAQ (reference sequence). CDR3 sequence (DNA): TGTGCTAGCAGCCCCTCGGTGTTCGGGTCGAGCACCGGGGAGCTGTTTTTT. The encoded protein is CASSPSVFGSSTGELFF.

The CDR3 protein is CASSLGVTSSDTQYF. CDR3 coding DNA: TGCGCCAGCAGCTTGGGGGTTACTAGCTCAGATACGCAGTATTTT. The chain employs TRBV5-1 and TRBJ2-3, with a possible D match to TRBD2 (6 bases). This CDR3 is built from 15 residues. Trimming removed 0 bases from V and 4 bases from J, with 12 bases in between. Germline V gene sequence: CDR1 SGHRS, CDR2 YFSETQ.

This clone was seen at least ten times. The chain recombines TRBV5-4 with TRBJ2-7; TRBD1 matches 7 bases. Germline V lookup: CDR1 SGHNT, CDR2 YYREEE (reference sequence). Trimming cost V 2 bases and J 4 bases; bases outside gene matches: 3. This CDR3 contains 13 residues. CDR3 residues: CASSLPQGYEQYF. CDR3 nucleotides: TGTGCCAGCAGCTTACCACAGGGGTACGAGCAGTACTTC.

Concerning this clone itself: This likely comes from a read error, as the CDR3 has no conserved phenylalanine or tryptophan at its end. The V gene is TRBV12-3 or TRBV12-4, the J gene TRBJ2-7; D could derive from TRBD1 or TRBD2 (5 bases each). Deletions cut 7 bases from V and 7 bases from J, with 14 bases between. The CDR3 length is 12 residues. DNA for the CDR3: TGTGCCAGCAATCCAGGGAGTGAGGAGCAGTACTTA. Its protein is CASNPGSEEQYL.

This clone is classed as medium-sized. The V gene is TRBV6-1, the J gene TRBJ2-7, with D perhaps matching TRBD2 (5 bases). The CDR3 is 13 amino acids. The V end was cut by 8 bases, the J end by 3 bases, with 14 bases between. Per germline, CDR1 MNHNS and CDR2 SASEGT. Written as DNA, the CDR3 is TGTGCCAGCTCCGCGGGCGCAGACTACGAGCAGTACTTC. It translates to CASSAGADYEQYF.

This clone is deemed medium-sized (0.01 to 0.1%). The chain combines TRBV6-2 or TRBV6-3 with TRBJ1-5; D not certain. Trimming removed 6 bases from V and 2 bases from J, with 11 bases in between. The V gene's germline CDR1 is MNHEY and CDR2 SVGEGT. This CDR3 has 14 residues. CDR3 nucleotides: TGTGCCAGCAGGTACGAGGGTGGCAATCAGCCCCAGCATTTT. Translating it yields CASRYEGGNQPQHF.

This sequence joins TRBV7-3 and TRBJ1-1; weak D call: TRBD1 (6 bases). The CDR3 is 14 amino acids. The germline gives CDR1 SGHTA, CDR2 FQGTGA. The V end lost 6 bases, the J end lost 4 bases, and 15 bases lay between the germline ends. For the CDR3, the DNA is TGTGCCAGCAGACTCAACAGGGTGTCCACTGAAGCTTTCTTT. Protein sequence: CASRLNRVSTEAFF. The full variable domain, its missing parts supplied by reference TRBV7-3 and TRBJ1-1, is GAGVSQTPSNKVTEKGKYVELRCDPISGHTALYWYRQSLGQGPEFLIYFQGTGAADDSGLPNDRFFAVRPEGSVSTLKIQRTERGDSAVYLCASRLNRVSTEAFFGQGTRLTVV.

This clone appeared many times. The same CDR3 is also encoded by other DNA sequences in this sample. The rearrangement links TRBV7-3 to TRBJ1-6, with no clear D. Looked up from germline, CDR1 is SGHTA and CDR2 is FQGTGA. The CDR3 spans 13 residues. V shed 3 bases and J shed 9 bases, with 9 bases lying between them. CDR3: CASSLRDGSPLHF. CDR3 DNA sequence: TGTGCCAGCAGCTTGCGTGATGGTTCACCCCTCCACTTT.

Many counts were recorded for this clone. The chain links TRBV5-1 to TRBJ2-7; no definite D call. The CDR3 is 15 residues long. V gave up 4 bases and J gave up 0 bases, with 14 bases separating them. Germline CDR1 and CDR2: SGHRS and YFSETQ. For the CDR3, the DNA is TGCGCCAGCAGCATTACCCCCGGTACCTCCTACGAGCAGTACTTC. Protein product: CASSITPGTSYEQYF.

By sample fraction, this clone is medium-sized. The chain carries TRBV27 and TRBJ2-2; D is undetermined. The germline gives CDR1 MNHEY, CDR2 SMNVEV (reference sequence). Trimming stripped 4 bases from V and 9 bases from J, with 12 bases between. This CDR3 has 13 residues. This CDR3 reads CASSSQDWRELFF. CDR3 sequence (DNA): TGTGCCAGCAGTTCCCAAGACTGGAGGGAGCTGTTTTTT.